This T cell receptor (beta chain) was sequenced in a study of neurological immune-mediated disorders. V dropped 5 bases and J dropped 0; count of bases not matched to a gene: 21. CDR1 is SEHNR and CDR2 is FQNEAQ in the germline V gene (reference sequence). There are 21 residues in the CDR3. Ten or more counts support this clonotype. Healthy controls were blood bank volunteers in Maryland, USA. The T cells used for sorted libraries numbered approximately 1 million, either CD4+ or CD8+. Synthesis of cDNA was performed by 5'RACE using 10-nucleotide random UMIs. TCRdb redid the calling of the 5' RACE reads with MiXCR, one entry per CDR3 protein. The sample lists approximately 39,000 distinct CDR3 sequences, approximately 7.2% occurring once.

This sequence originates from a man aged 50-60 years in good health. The sequencing input was CD4+ T cells from blood. This chain uses TRBV7-9 with TRBJ2-1; 8 positions agree with TRBD1. CDR3 amino acids: CASSPDPTGTGYLSSYNEQFF. In DNA, the CDR3 is TGTGCCAGCAGCCCAGACCCTACCGGGACAGGCTATCTGAGCTCCTACAATGAGCAGTTCTTC.